A single sample gave rise to the 18 T cell receptor beta chains below, sequenced in a study of human T cells and chemical hapten exposure. Noted time point: pre-sensitization, week 0. Treatment meaning: therapeutic diphenylcyclopropenone sensitization with weekly scalp DPC. In TCRdb, the RACE reads were re-called with MiXCR into one record per CDR3 protein. The repertoire includes tens of thousands of distinct CDR3 sequences, 10% to 12% of them detected once, and roughly 4% sits in the top ten. Specimen: whole blood, collected in connection with sensitization to the hapten diphenylcyclopropenone (DPC). The receptors originated from a woman in her thirties or forties with alopecia areata. Some clones in this sample may be carry-over from other donors' samples.

This clonotype was counted many times. V and J are TRBV20-1 and TRBJ2-7, with no clear D. V lost 3 bases and J lost 5, with 11 bases in between. Germline CDR1 DFQATT, CDR2 SNEGSKA (reference sequence). This CDR3 spans 12 amino acids. This CDR3 is CSASQPSNEQYF. The DNA for the CDR3 is TGCAGTGCTAGTCAACCTTCCAACGAGCAGTACTTC.

The chain uses TRBV7-2 and TRBJ2-2, with D unresolved. The length of the CDR3 is 14 residues. Germline V gene data show CDR1 as SGHTA and CDR2 as FQGNSA. V was pared by 5 bases and J by 1 base, with 8 bases between. For the CDR3, the DNA is TGTGCCAGCAGCGTCCACAGGAACACCGGGGAGCTGTTTTTT. Protein: CASSVHRNTGELFF.

This clonotype was counted many times. V and J are TRBV9 and TRBJ2-2; the D gene is possibly TRBD1 (5 bases). Germline values: CDR1 SGDLS, CDR2 YYNGEE. Trimming removed 5 bases at V and 4 bases at J, with 15 bases between. This CDR3 comprises 15 residues. CDR3 coding DNA: TGTGCCAGCAGAGCCCTCCAGGGTCCCACCGGGGAGCTGTTTTTT. Translating it yields CASRALQGPTGELFF.

The J gene is TRBJ2-5, the V gene TRBV7-2; 7 bases align to TRBD1. Germline V gene data show CDR1 as SGHTA and CDR2 as FQGNSA. Unmatched junction bases numbered 10, after V lost 4 bases and J lost 5 bases. The CDR3 runs 15 residues. CDR3 coding DNA: TGTGCCAGCAGCTCAGGGACAGCCTCGGGGGAGACCCAGTACTTC. It encodes CASSSGTASGETQYF.

The sample holds many counts of this clonotype. This chain joins TRBV28 and TRBJ1-1; 7 bases align to TRBD1. The V gene end was trimmed by 6 bases and the J gene end by 0 bases; junction bases not matched to a gene: 13. Per germline, CDR1 MDHEN and CDR2 SYDVKM. The CDR3 has 17 residues. CDR3 bases: TGTGCCAGCAGCCTGGAGGGGGCGGTCGGAATGAACACTGAAGCTTTCTTT. Translating it yields CASSLEGAVGMNTEAFF.

This sequence joins TRBV29-1 and TRBJ2-7; D possibly corresponds to TRBD1 (5 bases). Germline loops: CDR1 SQVTM, CDR2 ANQGSEA. Between the trimmed V and J ends, which lost 1 base and 4 bases, there was a span of 11 bases. The CDR3 is made up of 13 amino acids. The CDR3 region is CSVEAPQGYEQYF. Here the CDR3 DNA reads TGCAGCGTTGAAGCCCCTCAGGGTTACGAGCAGTACTTC.

There are a few counts of this clonotype. This rearrangement joins TRBV4-3 to TRBJ1-2; 7 positions agree with TRBD1. The CDR3 length is 15 residues. V lost 1 base to trimming and J lost 7 bases; unmatched junction nucleotides: 9. Germline V lookup: CDR1 LGHNA, CDR2 YSLEER. CDR3 sequence: CASSQVTGVFIGYTF. CDR3 nucleotide sequence: TGCGCCAGCAGCCAAGTCACAGGGGTTTTCATTGGCTACACCTTC.

This clonotype was recorded many times. V gene TRBV7-2 combines with J gene TRBJ2-5; no definite D call. V lost 0 bases and J 5 bases, leaving 13 bases between the germline ends. From germline, CDR1 is SGHTA and CDR2 FQGNSA. CDR3 length: 15 residues. The CDR3 DNA reads TGTGCCAGCAGCTTAGCGCCCGGAAGGGCGGAGACCCAGTACTTC. It yields the protein CASSLAPGRAETQYF.

The V gene is TRBV27, the J gene TRBJ1-2; weak D call: TRBD1 (6 bases). Germline V gene data show CDR1 as MNHEY and CDR2 as SMNVEV (reference sequence). The V gene lost 4 bases and the J gene lost 7 bases, with 16 bases spanning the gap. The CDR3 runs to 14 residues. This chain's CDR3 is CASSSQGVRVGYTF. The CDR3 DNA is TGTGCCAGCAGTTCACAGGGTGTGAGGGTTGGCTACACCTTC.

This clonotype came up a few times. The chain combines TRBV9 with TRBJ2-2, with D perhaps matching TRBD2 (5 bases). The germline V gene encodes CDR1 SGDLS and CDR2 YYNGEE. Trimming removed 3 bases at V and 7 bases at J, with 25 bases between. The CDR3 has 18 residues. The CDR3 loop reads CASSASLGMVGSGGELFF. As DNA, the CDR3 is TGTGCCAGCAGCGCCTCCCTCGGGATGGTAGGGAGCGGCGGGGAGCTGTTTTTT. The variable domain in full, completed from reference TRBV9 and TRBJ2-2, reads DSGVTQTPKHLITATGQRVTLRCSPRSGDLSVYWYQQSLDQGLQFLIQYYNGEERAKGNILERFSAQQFPDLHSELNLSSLELGDSALYFCASSASLGMVGSGGELFFGEGSRLTVL.

J is TRBJ2-1 and V is TRBV20-1, with TRBD2 identical over 8 bases. CDR3 length: 14 residues. CDR1 and CDR2 from the germline V gene are DFQATT and SNEGSKA (reference sequence). The trim removed 1 base at V and 6 bases at J, leaving 5 bases unmatched. In DNA, the CDR3 is TGCAGTGCTAGAGGCCAGCGGGAGTTCAATGAGCAGTTCTTC. Residues: CSARGQREFNEQFF.

This clonotype has at least ten counts. This rearrangement joins TRBV7-9 to TRBJ1-5; possible D gene TRBD1, 6 bases. CDR1 and CDR2 (germline): SEHNR, FQNEAQ (reference sequence). Trimming took 1 base from V and 4 from J, leaving 14 bases between them. The CDR3 has 16 amino acids. CDR3 loop: CASSLGDSRGNQPQHF. CDR3 in DNA: TGTGCCAGCAGCTTAGGCGACAGTAGGGGGAATCAGCCCCAGCATTTT.

This clonotype was picked up many times. The chain carries TRBV27 and TRBJ1-3; 7 nucleotides match TRBD1. CDR3 length equals 15 residues. Germline CDR1 MNHEY, CDR2 SMNVEV (reference sequence). The V and J ends lost 6 bases and 5 bases, in that order; junction bases with no gene match: 10. The CDR3 reads CASSPRGGGRNTIYF. CDR3 bases: TGTGCCAGCAGCCCCAGGGGGGGCGGGAGAAACACCATATATTTT.

The J gene is TRBJ1-2, the V gene TRBV12-3 or TRBV12-4; perhaps TRBD1 as D (5 bases). Trimming took 6 bases from V and 3 from J, leaving 20 bases between them. The CDR3 is 16 amino acids. The CDR3 loop reads CASRPSGAGWHYGYTF. DNA for the CDR3: TGTGCCAGCAGGCCATCCGGGGCAGGGTGGCACTATGGCTACACCTTC.

V gene TRBV18 combines with J gene TRBJ2-6, with TRBD1 identical over 10 bases. The trim removed 3 bases at V and 0 bases at J, leaving 8 bases unmatched. This CDR3 has 19 residues. Germline loops: CDR1 KGHSH, CDR2 LQKENI. The CDR3 DNA follows: TGTGCCAGCTCACCCGGACAGGGGGTACTCCCCTCTGGGGCCAACGTCCTGACTTTC. Protein product: CASSPGQGVLPSGANVLTF. Variable domain in full (rest from reference TRBV18 and TRBJ2-6): NAGVMQNPRHLVRRRGQEARLRCSPMKGHSHVYWYRQLPEEGLKFMVYLQKENIIDESGMPKERFSAEFPKEGPSILRIQQVVRGDSAAYFCASSPGQGVLPSGANVLTFGAGSRLTVL.

This clonotype was counted ten times or more. This chain connects TRBV18 to TRBJ1-1; no clear D gene. V was clipped by 2 bases and J by 5 bases, with 15 bases between them. CDR3 size: 15 residues. Germline values: CDR1 KGHSH, CDR2 LQKENI. This CDR3 reads CASSPKDLGRTEAFF. The CDR3 DNA reads as TGTGCCAGCTCACCAAAGGATCTGGGGAGGACTGAAGCTTTCTTT.

The sample holds many counts of this clonotype. V gene TRBV7-9 combines with J gene TRBJ1-4; D possibly corresponds to TRBD1 (5 bases). The V gene's germline CDR1 is SEHNR and CDR2 FQNEAQ (reference sequence). The length of the CDR3 is 15 residues. V dropped 5 bases and J dropped 8 bases, with 18 bases sitting between them. The CDR3 sequence: CASSQSTDVREKLFF. CDR3 DNA sequence: TGTGCCAGCAGCCAATCGACAGATGTGCGGGAAAAACTGTTTTTT.

The rearrangement links TRBV18 to TRBJ2-7; D might be TRBD2 (5 bases). The V gene lost 2 bases and the J gene lost 0 bases, with 11 bases spanning the gap. Germline V CDR1 and CDR2: KGHSH, LQKENI. The CDR3 covers 15 residues. The CDR3 loop is CASSPGSSSSYEQYF. As DNA, the CDR3 is TGTGCCAGCTCACCAGGGAGCAGCAGCTCCTACGAGCAGTACTTC.